Each of the 26 T cell receptor beta chains below was sequenced from the same sample in a study of blood T cell repertoires in COVID-19. Some clones are missing from TCRdb's copy, which holds only in-frame ones; the method was immunoSEQ multiplex PCR. The sample contains more than 60,000 clones, around 90% of which appear only once. The sample taken for sequencing was peripheral blood. Every receptor here comes from a woman over 75 with active or convalescent COVID-19.

The V gene is TRBV6-2 or TRBV6-3, the J gene TRBJ1-1, with 9 positions matching TRBD1. The CDR3 is 13 residues long. CDR1 MNHEY and CDR2 SVGEGT come from the germline V gene. Losses at the gene ends were 5 bases for V and 6 bases for J; bases not matched to a gene: 4. The CDR3 DNA sequence: TGTGCCAGCAGTGCAAGACAGGGGGCTGAAGCTTTCTTT. Protein sequence: CASSARQGAEAFF.

The rearrangement uses TRBV6-1 and TRBJ1-6, with 7 bases lining up with TRBD1. Germline V gene data show CDR1 as MNHNS and CDR2 as SASEGT. The CDR3 is 17 residues long. The junction had 10 bases not matched to a gene; V was cut back by 4 bases and J by 4 bases. The CDR3 nucleotides read TGTGCCAGCAGTGCTACCCCCGGGACAGCATATAATTCACCCCTCCACTTT. Translation: CASSATPGTAYNSPLHF.

This clone was seen a single time. One end of the junction varies from germline; a read error may be responsible. J is TRBJ2-1 and V is TRBV7-9; TRBD2 matches 9 bases. Germline lookup yields CDR1 SEHNR and CDR2 FQNEAQ (reference sequence). The length of the CDR3 is 15 residues. CDR3 bases: TGTGCCAGCAGCTTAAAGCGGGGGGCGATCAATCAGCAGTTCTTC. Amino acid sequence: CASSLKRGAINQQFF.

V and J are TRBV6-5 and TRBJ1-6; 7 bases map to TRBD1. The CDR3 spans 15 residues. V lost 4 bases to trimming and J lost 6 bases; unmatched junction nucleotides: 6. The germline V gene encodes CDR1 MNHEY and CDR2 SVGAGI. For the CDR3, the DNA is TGTGCCAGCAGTTTGGGACAGCAGATTAATTCACCCCTCCACTTT. This encodes CASSLGQQINSPLHF.

This chain connects TRBV4-3 to TRBJ2-7; D may be TRBD2 (7 bases). The CDR3 runs 16 residues. V was pared by 0 bases and J by 6 bases, with 18 bases between. CDR1 and CDR2 from the germline V gene are LGHNA and YSLEER. In DNA form, the CDR3 reads TGCGCCAGCAGCCAAGATAGAGAAGGGGGGGTTTCCGAGCAGTACTTC. This codes for CASSQDREGGVSEQYF.

The rearrangement links TRBV7-9 to TRBJ2-7; 8 nucleotides agree with TRBD1. Germline-derived CDR1 and CDR2 are SEHNR and FQNEAQ (reference sequence). J was trimmed by 7 bases and V by 4 bases; bases with no gene match: 9. The CDR3 contains 14 residues. CDR3 region: CASSSLGQGSEQYF. The DNA of the CDR3 is TGTGCCAGCAGCTCCCTAGGACAGGGTAGTGAGCAGTACTTC.

The chain carries TRBV27 and TRBJ2-7; 11 bases map to TRBD2. V lost 5 bases, J lost 2 bases, and 5 bases stayed unmatched. The CDR3 loop spans 15 amino acids. Germline loops: CDR1 MNHEY, CDR2 SMNVEV (reference sequence). The CDR3 reads CASSPTTSGTYEQYF. The DNA of the CDR3 is TGTGCCAGCAGTCCGACGACTAGCGGGACCTACGAGCAGTACTTC.

The chain links TRBV28 to TRBJ2-7; 7 bases fit TRBD1. Germline CDR1 is MDHEN and CDR2 is SYDVKM. V shed 2 bases and J 0 bases; nucleotides not matched to a gene: 4. This CDR3 region has 15 residues. Here the CDR3 reads CASSLQGTVSYEQYF. The CDR3 bases are TGTGCCAGCAGTTTACAGGGGACAGTCTCCTACGAGCAGTACTTC.

Details on this clone: The junction does not match germline at one end; this may be a read error. The CDR3 sequence: CVSSLGLAQETQYF. The CDR3 DNA reads as TGCGTCAGCAGCCTTGGACTAGCGCAAGAGACCCAGTACTTC. V is TRBV5-1 and J is TRBJ2-5; 9 positions agree with TRBD2. The CDR3 is 14 residues long. CDR1 is SGHRS and CDR2 is YFSETQ in the germline V gene.

The V call is TRBV9, the J call TRBJ1-1; unclear D gene. There are 13 residues in the CDR3. V lost 0 bases, J lost 1 base, and 4 bases lay in between. The germline V gene encodes CDR1 SGDLS and CDR2 YYNGEE. CDR3 DNA sequence: TGTGCCAGCAGCGTAGCTTCGAACACTGAAGCTTTCTTT. As protein: CASSVASNTEAFF.

The J gene is TRBJ2-1, the V gene TRBV7-2, with TRBD2 matching 8 bases. V shed 5 bases, J shed 6 bases, and the junction held 15 bases outside the gene matches. CDR3 length: 17 residues. Germline CDR1 and CDR2: SGHTA and FQGNSA. CDR3 in amino acids: CASSHPLGRALANEQFF. For the CDR3, the DNA is TGTGCCAGCAGCCACCCTCTCGGGAGGGCCTTGGCCAATGAGCAGTTCTTC.

The V and J genes are TRBV7-9 and TRBJ2-4, with 7 bases that match TRBD2. Germline V gives CDR1 SEHNR, CDR2 FQNEAQ (reference sequence). The CDR3 totals 13 residues. Trimming cost V 4 bases and J 6 bases; bases outside gene matches: 3. This chain's CDR3 is CASSSRGRNIQYF. In DNA form, the CDR3 reads TGTGCCAGCAGCTCTCGCGGGAGAAACATTCAGTACTTC.

V gene TRBV2 combines with J gene TRBJ2-7; 8 bases align to TRBD1. The germline gives CDR1 SNHLY, CDR2 FYNNEI. The CDR3 is made up of 14 amino acids. J was trimmed by 1 base and V by 4 bases; bases with no gene match: 3. CDR3 in amino acids: CASSAQGASYEQYF. CDR3 in DNA: TGTGCCAGCAGTGCCCAGGGGGCTTCCTACGAGCAGTACTTC.

The chain is built from TRBV6-1 and TRBJ2-7; D is possibly TRBD1 (6 bases). This CDR3 is 16 amino acids long. V lost 4 bases and J lost 0, with 16 bases in between. Looked up from germline, CDR1 is MNHNS and CDR2 is SASEGT. In DNA, the CDR3 is TGTGCCAGCAGTGCTACCACCGGGACAATCTCCTACGAGCAGTACTTC. Its protein is CASSATTGTISYEQYF.

This chain uses TRBV19 with TRBJ1-2; D remains ambiguous. Germline assignment: CDR1 LNHDA and CDR2 SQIVND (reference sequence). This CDR3 spans 13 amino acids. Trimming shortened V by 2 bases and J by 1 base, and 5 bases separated the two germline ends. CDR3 in DNA: TGTGCCAGTAGTATATCTGTTAACTATGGCTACACCTTC. Encoded protein: CASSISVNYGYTF.

The chain couples TRBV28 to TRBJ2-3; D might be TRBD1 (6 bases). There are 16 residues in the CDR3. Trimming cost V 4 bases and J 4 bases, with 18 bases left between them. Germline V lookup: CDR1 MDHEN, CDR2 SYDVKM. In nucleotides, the CDR3 is TGTGCCAGCAGTTCGTCTCAGGGGAGCCGCCCAGATACGCAGTATTTT. It is translated as CASSSSQGSRPDTQYF.

This chain joins TRBV6-6 and TRBJ2-3, with D possibly TRBD1 on 5 matching bases. The V gene's germline CDR1 is MNHNY and CDR2 SVGAGI (reference sequence). The CDR3 totals 15 residues. V was trimmed by 5 bases and J by 1 base, leaving 13 bases between them. The CDR3 DNA follows: TGTGCCAGCAGTCCCCAGGGTCGGGGCACAGATACGCAGTATTTT. It is translated as CASSPQGRGTDTQYF.

V and J are TRBV6-5 and TRBJ2-5; D is ambiguous. V lost 4 bases to trimming and J lost 7 bases, with 10 bases between them. The CDR3 has 12 residues. Germline V gives CDR1 MNHEY, CDR2 SVGAGI. The CDR3 DNA is TGTGCCAGCAGTTCCCCCTATGGGACCCAGTACTTC. Amino acid sequence: CASSSPYGTQYF.

The chain recombines TRBV28 with TRBJ1-3; D is unclear. Trimming took 5 bases from V and 0 from J, leaving 11 bases between them. CDR1 is MDHEN and CDR2 is SYDVKM in the germline V gene. The CDR3 is 15 residues long. The CDR3 protein is CASSPSRASGNTIYF. Here the CDR3 DNA reads TGTGCCAGCAGTCCGTCGCGGGCCTCTGGAAACACCATATATTTT.

This rearrangement joins TRBV28 to TRBJ2-5, with D tentatively TRBD2 (6 bases). The germline CDR1 and CDR2 sequences are MDHEN and SYDVKM. Trimming removed 4 bases from V and 3 bases from J, with 15 bases in between. The CDR3 has 15 amino acids. The CDR3 DNA follows: TGTGCCAGCAGTTCAGGTGGGGCTAGCGAAGAGACCCAGTACTTC. Translation: CASSSGGASEETQYF.

The chain joins TRBV5-1 to TRBJ2-5; a possible D gene is TRBD1 (6 bases). The CDR3 sequence is 11 residues long. Trimming stripped 0 bases from V and 9 bases from J, with 6 bases between. CDR1 is SGHRS and CDR2 is YFSETQ in the germline V gene. The DNA of the CDR3 is TGCGCCAGCAGCTTGGAGGGGGCCCAGTACTTC. Protein sequence: CASSLEGAQYF. The whole variable domain, remainder taken from reference TRBV5-1 and TRBJ2-5, is KAGVTQTPRYLIKTRGQQVTLSCSPISGHRSVSWYQQTPGQGLQFLFEYFSETQRNKGNFPGRFSGRQFSNSRSEMNVSTLELGDSALYLCASSLEGAQYFGPGTRLLVL.

This sequence joins TRBV6-6 and TRBJ1-5, with TRBD1 matching 7 bases. The CDR3 sequence is 13 residues long. In germline, CDR1 is MNHNY, CDR2 SVGAGI (reference sequence). V was clipped by 6 bases and J by 8 bases; unmatched bases: 7. The CDR3 region has the DNA TGTGCCAGCAGCTCCAGGGGGATAGAGCCCCAGCATTTT. Amino acids: CASSSRGIEPQHF.

Here the CDR3 DNA reads TGTGCCAGCAGGAGACAGGGGCCCGAGACCCAGTACTTC. Protein sequence: CASRRQGPETQYF. This chain uses TRBV12-3 or TRBV12-4 with TRBJ2-5; 8 bases match TRBD1. The CDR3 has 13 amino acids. With 6 bases clipped from V and 5 bases from J, the junction kept 5 bases outside the gene matches.

V gene TRBV5-6 combines with J gene TRBJ2-7, with D perhaps matching TRBD1 (5 bases). The germline V and J ends were trimmed by 4 bases and 0 bases, with 8 bases remaining between them. CDR1 and CDR2 (germline): SGHDT, YYEEEE. The CDR3 has 13 residues. The CDR3 nucleotides are TGTGCCAGCAGCAAGGGGTCCTCCTACGAGCAGTACTTC. It encodes CASSKGSSYEQYF.

The chain joins TRBV15 to TRBJ2-2, with TRBD1 identical over 8 bases. J gave up 5 bases and V 6 bases, and 11 bases lay outside the gene matches. This CDR3 is 16 amino acids long. Germline loops: CDR1 LNHNV, CDR2 YYDKDF (reference sequence). CDR3 nucleotide sequence: TGTGCCACCAGGGAACCAGGGCAGGGGGCAACCGGGGAGCTGTTTTTT. Its protein product is CATREPGQGATGELFF.

The V and J genes are TRBV10-3 and TRBJ1-2; D is unclear. Trimming took off 0 bases at V and 1 base at J, with 6 bases between the two ends. Germline V gene sequence: CDR1 ENHRY, CDR2 SYGVKD. The CDR3 has 14 residues. The CDR3 bases are TGTGCCATCAGTGAGTCGTCGGGTAACTATGGCTACACCTTC. Amino acid sequence: CAISESSGNYGYTF.